The 26 T cell receptor beta chains in this list originate from one sample, sequenced in a study of cytomegalovirus exposure and HLA in healthy donors. PCR involved 60 Vbeta and 13 Jbeta primers. Method: immunoSEQ multiplex PCR; TCRdb's copy keeps in-frame clones and lacks some. The sample has 55,000 to 85,000 clones, and its top ten clones hold approximately 3.6%. Material for sequencing was PBMCs. The source of these receptors is a female donor in good health and CMV-seropositive.

The J gene is TRBJ1-2, the V gene TRBV7-9; D may be TRBD1 (5 bases). This CDR3 contains 14 residues. CDR1 is SEHNR and CDR2 is FQNEAQ in the germline V gene (reference sequence). Trimming stripped 3 bases from V and 6 bases from J, with 14 bases between. The CDR3 sequence is CASSFLRSGDGYTF. CDR3 bases: TGTGCCAGCAGCTTTCTCCGCTCGGGGGATGGCTACACCTTC.

This sequence joins TRBV13 and TRBJ2-4; TRBD1 might be the D (5 bases). V was clipped by 2 bases and J by 16 bases, with 12 bases between them. This CDR3 is 11 amino acids long. The germline V gene encodes CDR1 PRHDT and CDR2 FYEKMQ (reference sequence). DNA for the CDR3: TGTGCCAGCAGCTTAAGGGGTCTTGTTTACTTC. Translated: CASSLRGLVYF.

The CDR3 bases are TGTGCCAGCAGGAAACAGGGTCGAGACTATGGCTACACCTTC. Translated: CASRKQGRDYGYTF. The chain employs TRBV6-5 and TRBJ1-2, with D tentatively TRBD1 (6 bases). Germline assignment: CDR1 MNHEY and CDR2 SVGAGI. The V gene lost 6 bases and the J gene lost 3 bases, with 14 bases spanning the gap. This CDR3 spans 14 amino acids.

For this clone: The junction differs from germline at one of its ends, possibly a read error. The V gene is TRBV6-1, the J gene TRBJ1-3, with TRBD1 as a possible D gene (5 bases). This CDR3 is built from 15 residues. Germline V gene lookup returns CDR1 MNHNS and CDR2 SASEGT. Here the CDR3 reads CASREGQTLGNTIYF. The CDR3 DNA reads as TGTGCCAGCAGGGAAGGACAAACCCTCGGAAACACCATATATTTT.

Here the CDR3 reads CASRGMTYEQYF. The CDR3 DNA sequence: TGTGCCAGTAGGGGGATGACCTACGAGCAGTACTTC. The genes are TRBV2 and TRBJ2-7; D may be TRBD1 (6 bases). The CDR3 sequence is 12 residues long. Germline V gene sequence: CDR1 SNHLY, CDR2 FYNNEI. V shed 9 bases and J shed 2 bases, with 11 bases lying between them.

The V call is TRBV18, the J call TRBJ1-2; 10 nucleotides align to TRBD1. With 5 bases clipped from V and 4 bases from J, the junction kept 16 bases outside the gene matches. The CDR3 covers 18 residues. Germline lookup yields CDR1 KGHSH and CDR2 LQKENI. This CDR3 reads CASSGVGTGATSSYGYTF. The CDR3 nucleotides read TGTGCCAGCTCAGGAGTTGGGACAGGGGCCACCTCCTCCTATGGCTACACCTTC.

V usage is TRBV4-2 and J usage is TRBJ2-5, with 9 bases aligning to TRBD1. The germline V gene has CDR1 LGHNA and CDR2 YNFKEQ. The CDR3 runs to 14 residues. The V gene end was trimmed by 5 bases and the J gene end by 1 base; junction bases not matched to a gene: 2. For the CDR3, the DNA is TGTGCCAGCAGCGGGGGACAGGGCCAAGAGACCCAGTACTTC. It is translated as CASSGGQGQETQYF.

The chain joins TRBV9 to TRBJ2-5, with D possibly TRBD2 on 6 matching bases. There are 14 residues in the CDR3. Between the trimmed V and J ends, which lost 4 bases and 2 bases, there was a span of 12 bases. Germline lookup yields CDR1 SGDLS and CDR2 YYNGEE. CDR3 DNA: TGTGCCAGCAGCATTAGCGGACCTCAAGAGACCCAGTACTTC. Protein product: CASSISGPQETQYF.

The gene calls are TRBV5-8 and TRBJ2-7; 7 bases are a match to TRBD2. CDR1 is SGHTS and CDR2 is YDEGEE in the germline V gene. Unmatched junction bases numbered 13, after V lost 4 bases and J lost 0 bases. This CDR3 has 17 residues. Here the CDR3 reads CASSRLGRDYLSYEQYF. Here the CDR3 DNA reads TGTGCCAGCAGCAGGTTGGGGCGGGACTACCTCTCCTACGAGCAGTACTTC.

CDR3 residues: CARGINSPLHF. CDR3 DNA: TGTGCCAGGGGCATTAATTCACCCCTCCACTTT. The chain links TRBV6-6 to TRBJ1-6; D is ambiguous. From germline, CDR1 is MNHNY and CDR2 SVGAGI (reference sequence). V shed 9 bases and J shed 6 bases, with 6 bases lying between them. This CDR3 has 11 residues.

This rearrangement joins TRBV6-5 to TRBJ2-3; 9 bases map to TRBD2. Germline lookup yields CDR1 MNHEY and CDR2 SVGAGI. The CDR3 has 16 residues. The ends lost 2 bases at V and 5 bases at J; junction bases unmatched: 8. The chain's CDR3 is CASSYGGGRAVDTQYF. The CDR3 nucleotides read TGTGCCAGCAGTTACGGGGGCGGGAGGGCCGTAGATACGCAGTATTTT.

The gene calls are TRBV29-1 and TRBJ2-7; 9 nucleotides agree with TRBD2. From germline, CDR1 is SQVTM and CDR2 ANQGSEA. V trimming: 1 base; J trimming: 7 bases; junction bases outside the gene matches: 11. CDR3 size: 15 residues. In DNA form, the CDR3 reads TGCAGCGTTGAAGCCGGCGGGGGGGCCGGGGGTGAGCAGTACTTC. Amino acids: CSVEAGGGAGGEQYF.

The rearrangement joins TRBV27 to TRBJ2-1, with D possibly TRBD2 on 5 matching bases. CDR1 MNHEY and CDR2 SMNVEV come from the germline V gene (reference sequence). V lost 2 bases, J lost 0 bases, and 5 bases lay in between. This CDR3 spans 14 amino acids. CDR3: CASSLGSSYNEQFF. The CDR3 DNA reads as TGTGCCAGCAGTTTAGGGAGCTCCTACAATGAGCAGTTCTTC.

The DNA of the CDR3 is TGTGCCAGTAGTATTATGGGCTCCGGGGCCAACGTCCTGACTTTC. This codes for CASSIMGSGANVLTF. The chain joins TRBV19 to TRBJ2-6; no definite D call. The CDR3 has 15 amino acids. V was trimmed by 3 bases and J by 4 bases, leaving 10 bases between them. Germline loops: CDR1 LNHDA, CDR2 SQIVND (reference sequence).

The chain employs TRBV19 and TRBJ1-1; maybe TRBD1 (6 bases). The CDR3 is made up of 14 amino acids. V was shortened by 3 bases and J by 6 bases, with 14 bases between the two germline ends. Germline V lookup: CDR1 LNHDA, CDR2 SQIVND (reference sequence). The CDR3 sequence is CASSMQTGSSEAFF. CDR3 nucleotide sequence: TGTGCCAGTAGTATGCAAACAGGGAGCTCTGAAGCTTTCTTT.

CDR3 sequence: CASSLQGADTGELFF. CDR3 DNA sequence: TGTGCCAGTAGCCTACAGGGGGCGGACACCGGGGAGCTGTTTTTT. The chain is built from TRBV19 and TRBJ2-2; 9 bases align to TRBD1. The CDR3 contains 15 residues. Germline CDR1 reads LNHDA; CDR2 reads SQIVND (reference sequence). After removal of 6 bases from V and 3 bases from J, the junction contained 5 bases not matched to a gene.

The gene calls are TRBV4-1 and TRBJ2-7; 11 positions match TRBD2. There are 16 residues in the CDR3. The V gene's germline CDR1 is MGHRA and CDR2 YSYEKL. J gave up 3 bases and V 4 bases, and 8 bases lay outside the gene matches. The DNA for the CDR3 is TGCGCCAGCAGCCGCCTACCGGGACTAGCGGTCTACGAGCAGTACTTC. Translating gives CASSRLPGLAVYEQYF.

V is TRBV29-1 and J is TRBJ2-5, with 12 bases identical to TRBD2. TRBJ2-7 explains the end of the DNA better; the J call may be wrong. CDR1 and CDR2 from the germline V gene are SQVTM and ANQGSEA. The CDR3 has 15 residues. The CDR3 spells CSVLAGGVGSYEQYF. The CDR3, as DNA: TGCAGCGTCCTAGCGGGAGGGGTGGGAAGCTACGAGCAGTACTTC.

V is TRBV10-1 and J is TRBJ2-1; possible D gene TRBD2, 6 bases. This CDR3 region has 14 residues. V lost 0 bases to trimming and J lost 7 bases, with 10 bases between them. The V gene's germline CDR1 is WNHNN and CDR2 SYGVQD (reference sequence). The CDR3 DNA follows: TGCGCCAGCAGTGAGTCCGGGAGAGTAAATGAGCAGTTCTTC. Translating gives CASSESGRVNEQFF.

V usage is TRBV6-5 and J usage is TRBJ1-4; 7 bases match TRBD1. Germline V gives CDR1 MNHEY, CDR2 SVGAGI. The CDR3 extends over 16 amino acids. Germline trimming cut 1 base from V and 8 bases from J; bases unmatched to any gene: 10. The chain's CDR3 is CASSYYTGVPEEKLFF. The CDR3 DNA sequence: TGTGCCAGCAGTTACTACACAGGGGTACCCGAAGAAAAACTGTTTTTT.

The chain links TRBV6-5 to TRBJ1-1; no clear D gene. CDR1 MNHEY and CDR2 SVGAGI come from the germline V gene. There are 16 residues in the CDR3. V lost 0 bases, J lost 3 bases, and 14 bases lay in between. CDR3 in amino acids: CASSYSRVSGDTEAFF. DNA for the CDR3: TGTGCCAGCAGTTACTCGAGGGTGTCGGGCGACACTGAAGCTTTCTTT.

The CDR3 nucleotides are TGCGCCAGCAGCTCGATCCGGGACAGGGACGGGGAGCTGTTTTTT. Translating it yields CASSSIRDRDGELFF. This chain connects TRBV5-1 to TRBJ2-2; 9 nucleotides agree with TRBD1. Germline V gives CDR1 SGHRS, CDR2 YFSETQ. V dropped 3 bases and J dropped 7; count of bases not matched to a gene: 7. The CDR3 totals 15 residues.

The chain recombines TRBV7-2 with TRBJ2-5; D gene ambiguous. Per germline, CDR1 SGHTA and CDR2 FQGNSA. The length of the CDR3 is 11 residues. V shed 4 bases and J shed 5 bases, with 5 bases lying between them. The CDR3 spells CASSSRETQYF. The CDR3 DNA is TGTGCCAGCAGCTCCAGGGAGACCCAGTACTTC.

The chain combines TRBV18 with TRBJ2-7; TRBD2 matches 7 bases. Germline-derived CDR1 and CDR2 are KGHSH and LQKENI. Trimming at V came to 3 bases and at J to 4 bases, leaving 6 bases not matched to a gene. This CDR3 spans 14 amino acids. The CDR3 sequence: CASSPPAGMYEQYF. CDR3 sequence (DNA): TGTGCCAGCTCACCTCCAGCGGGGATGTACGAGCAGTACTTC.

CDR3 sequence: CASSLAPGQGAREQYF. CDR3 DNA sequence: TGTGCCAGCAGTTTGGCGCCGGGACAGGGGGCGCGGGAGCAGTACTTC. The V call is TRBV28, the J call TRBJ2-7, with 12 bases lining up with TRBD1. Germline loops: CDR1 MDHEN, CDR2 SYDVKM. V trimming: 3 bases; J trimming: 7 bases; junction bases outside the gene matches: 10. This CDR3 spans 16 amino acids. Based on the CDR3 plus reference TRBV28 and TRBJ2-7, the full variable domain is DVKVTQSSRYLVKRTGEKVFLECVQDMDHENMFWYRQDPGLGLRLIYFSYDVKMKEKGDIPEGYSVSREKKERFSLILESASTNQTSMYLCASSLAPGQGAREQYFGPGTRLTVT.

This sequence joins TRBV5-3 and TRBJ2-7; tentative D call: TRBD2 (6 bases). TRBV5-3 qualifies as an ORF whose function is uncertain. V was trimmed by 2 bases and J by 3 bases, leaving 15 bases between them. The CDR3 extends over 15 amino acids. CDR3 residues: CARSLHGTPIYEQYF. The CDR3 nucleotides read TGTGCCAGAAGCTTACACGGGACTCCCATCTACGAGCAGTACTTC.